This T cell receptor (beta chain) was obtained from a study of blood T cell repertoires in COVID-19. Whole-study context: Spain, Italy and the United States supplied samples that represented acute and convalescent COVID-19. T cells, B-cell-depleted T cells, or PBMCs provided the cDNA or gDNA that served as material.

Trimming cost V 10 bases and J 5 bases; bases outside gene matches: 20. Germline V gene sequence: CDR1 ENHRY, CDR2 SYGVKD. The CDR3 totals 18 residues. Repertoires were generated with immunoSEQ multiplex PCR, while TCRdb's copy carries only in-frame clones and drops some. The table includes approximately 120,000 clones, more than 80% detected once. V is TRBV10-3 and J is TRBJ2-1; 10 bases map to TRBD2. The TCR was taken from a human donor in a cohort sampled during active COVID-19. Sequencing was carried out using peripheral blood. The CDR3 is CATLPLASGRKTNNEQFF. CDR3 sequence (DNA): TGTGCCACCCTCCCGCTGGCTAGCGGGAGAAAAACAAACAATGAGCAGTTCTTC.